The next 11 T cell receptor beta chains were all read from a single sample in a study of blood T cell repertoires in COVID-19. Data came from immunoSEQ multiplex PCR; TCRdb stores just in-frame clones and leaves some out. Of some 170,000 clones listed, roughly 87% were seen once; the top ten hold about 8.4%. The sequenced material came from peripheral blood. These receptors were obtained from a woman aged 70 to 79 with acute or convalescent COVID-19.

V is TRBV5-1 and J is TRBJ2-5; possible D gene TRBD1, 6 bases. Germline-derived CDR1 and CDR2 are SGHRS and YFSETQ. V was clipped by 4 bases and J by 4 bases, with 14 bases between them. The CDR3 spans 14 residues. CDR3 in amino acids: CASSRDGGRETQYF. CDR3 DNA: TGCGCCAGCAGCCGCGATGGGGGCCGAGAGACCCAGTACTTC.

This clone was seen a single time. The chain recombines TRBV2 with TRBJ1-1; D gene ambiguous. The CDR3 length is 14 residues. From germline, CDR1 is SNHLY and CDR2 FYNNEI. V was pared by 11 bases and J by 1 base, with 17 bases between. CDR3 sequence reads: CAGLGGSQNTEAFF. The DNA for the CDR3 is TGTGCCGGATTGGGAGGTTCCCAGAACACTGAAGCTTTCTTT.

This chain links TRBV4-3 with TRBJ1-4, with no clear D. The CDR3 totals 15 residues. Germline values: CDR1 LGHNA, CDR2 YSLEER. V was clipped by 0 bases and J by 5 bases, with 10 bases between them. The DNA of the CDR3 is TGCGCCAGCAGCCAAGATCTGGGGAGGAATGAAAAACTGTTTTTT. It yields the protein CASSQDLGRNEKLFF.

The chain carries TRBV19 and TRBJ1-6; D gene unclear. V shed 6 bases and J shed 5 bases, with 14 bases lying between them. Germline CDR1 is LNHDA and CDR2 is SQIVND (reference sequence). There are 15 residues in the CDR3. The CDR3 nucleotides are TGTGCCAGTAGCCCACCCGGCGGGGATAATTCACCCCTCCACTTT. Protein: CASSPPGGDNSPLHF.

The sample holds one count of this clone. The chain uses TRBV21-1 and TRBJ1-6; the DNA was not used to check the table's D call, TRBD1. TRBV21-1 is described as a pseudogene. This CDR3 is built from 20 residues. This CDR3 is CASSKSGDRPSGRDNSPLHF. In nucleotides, the CDR3 is TGTGCCAGCAGCAAATCGGGCGACAGGCCCTCTGGTAGGGATAATTCACCCCTCCACTTT.

The V call is TRBV28, the J call TRBJ2-2, with 11 bases matching TRBD1. CDR3 length: 17 residues. The germline CDR1 and CDR2 sequences are MDHEN and SYDVKM. Losses at the gene ends were 4 bases for V and 6 bases for J; bases not matched to a gene: 10. CDR3 amino acids: CASSSPGGQGVSGELFF. The CDR3 DNA is TGTGCCAGCAGTTCCCCGGGGGGACAGGGGGTTTCCGGGGAGCTGTTTTTT.

The chain couples TRBV6-6 to TRBJ2-5, with TRBD2 identical over 9 bases. The CDR3 loop spans 15 amino acids. Germline V gives CDR1 MNHNY, CDR2 SVGAGI (reference sequence). V was clipped by 5 bases and J by 4 bases; unmatched bases: 8. For the CDR3, the DNA is TGTGCCAGCAGTATCATAGCGGGAGTGGCAGAGACCCAGTACTTC. Protein: CASSIIAGVAETQYF.

The J gene is TRBJ1-1, the V gene TRBV7-9; possibly TRBD1 for D (6 bases). V was shortened by 2 bases and J by 4 bases, with 11 bases between the two germline ends. CDR3 length: 14 residues. CDR1 is SEHNR and CDR2 is FQNEAQ in the germline V gene (reference sequence). The CDR3 here is CASSLLGGITEAFF. CDR3 bases: TGTGCCAGCAGCTTATTAGGGGGTATCACTGAAGCTTTCTTT.

In this sample, this clone turned up many times. V usage is TRBV19 and J usage is TRBJ2-7, with TRBD1 matching over 8 bases. Germline CDR1 reads LNHDA; CDR2 reads SQIVND (reference sequence). V gave up 8 bases and J gave up 5 bases; unmatched junction bases: 5. The CDR3 has 12 amino acids. Written as DNA, the CDR3 is TGTGCCAGTTCTGACAGGGGCAACGAGCAGTACTTC. It translates to CASSDRGNEQYF.

This chain links TRBV15 with TRBJ2-2; 7 positions agree with TRBD1. The CDR3 runs to 16 residues. With V trimmed by 1 base and J by 3 bases, 5 bases remained unmatched. Germline values: CDR1 LNHNV, CDR2 YYDKDF (reference sequence). The CDR3 here is CATSRAGQADTGELFF. Written as DNA, the CDR3 is TGTGCCACCAGCAGAGCCGGACAGGCGGACACCGGGGAGCTGTTTTTT.

The chain recombines TRBV11-2 with TRBJ2-1, with 12 nucleotides matching TRBD2. CDR1 and CDR2 (germline): SGHAT, FQNNGV. CDR3 length equals 17 residues. The V gene end was trimmed by 5 bases and the J gene end by 1 base; junction bases not matched to a gene: 6. In nucleotides, the CDR3 is TGTGCCAGCAGCCCCAGACTAGCGGGAGTGTCCTACAATGAGCAGTTCTTC. Translation: CASSPRLAGVSYNEQFF.